This TCR beta chain was sequenced during a study of graft-versus-host responses after intestinal transplantation. General study results and limits: Allograft clonal ratios (graft-versus-host to host-versus-graft) were high in patients who had graft-donor T cell macrochimerism.

The V and J ends lost 5 bases and 2 bases respectively, with 11 bases between them. The CDR3 has 14 residues. The germline gives CDR1 MNHEY, CDR2 SMNVEV (reference sequence). As regards this clone: Its antigen is unidentified.

Here immunoSEQ multiplex PCR was the method, and the copy in TCRdb shows in-frame clones only, minus some. This repertoire shows 100,000 or so clones, approximately 90% found once; its top ten account for roughly 0.17%. The source was unstimulated CD4+ T cells sorted from spleen or lymph node cells, collected before intestinal transplant. The sequence was obtained from a human donor who received an intestinal transplant. This sequence joins TRBV27 and TRBJ2-3; no definite D call. The CDR3 coding sequence is TGTGCCAGCAGTCCCCGAGCATCCACAGATACGCAGTATTTT. This gives the protein CASSPRASTDTQYF.